This T cell receptor (beta chain) comes out of a study of blood T cell repertoires in COVID-19. About the research overall: The United States, Italy and Spain supplied acute and convalescent COVID-19 samples. PBMCs, B-cell-depleted T cells, or T cells provided the cDNA or gDNA that made up the material.

Authors' analysis steps: Amplification of reference gene primers was used by the study to estimate nucleated cell counts. The method was immunoSEQ multiplex PCR; TCRdb's version includes in-frame clones alone and lacks a portion of them. V, J and clone size are taken as reported in that table, and D and trimming were inferred from the DNA itself. The table shows about 190,000 clones, with nearly 90% occurring only once. The receptor was isolated from a man over 45 with acute or convalescent COVID-19. The sample taken for sequencing was peripheral blood.

The CDR3 spells CASSILAGGQETQYF. The CDR3 DNA is TGTGCCAGTAGTATCCTAGCGGGGGGACAAGAGACCCAGTACTTC. The chain combines TRBV19 with TRBJ2-5; 11 bases align to TRBD2. The length of the CDR3 is 15 residues. Per the germline V gene, CDR1 is LNHDA and CDR2 is SQIVND (reference sequence). Trimming removed 3 bases from V and 2 bases from J; junction bases left unmatched: 2.